This entry is about one T cell receptor (beta chain). Produced via immunoSEQ multiplex PCR; TCRdb's table is partial and in-frame only. The repertoire holds approximately 2.4 million clones, with 90% to 96% as singletons. The data were taken from a study of shared clonotypes between healthy human individuals. The length of the CDR3 is 16 residues. V was shortened by 5 bases and J by 0 bases, with 13 bases between the two germline ends. Germline loops: CDR1 MDHEN, CDR2 SYDVKM. Material for sequencing was naive CD4+ T cells sorted from blood. As for subset: CD45RA+ positively selected. The chain couples TRBV28 to TRBJ1-4; D unclear. The clonotype originates from a man aged 18 to 30 in good health. CDR3 DNA: TGTGCCAGCAGTCCCTCCGCAAGACCAACTAATGAAAAACTGTTTTTT. This translates into CASSPSARPTNEKLFF. The full variable domain, in which reference TRBV28 and TRBJ1-4 provide the parts outside the CDR3, is DVKVTQSSRYLVKRTGEKVFLECVQDMDHENMFWYRQDPGLGLRLIYFSYDVKMKEKGDIPEGYSVSREKKERFSLILESASTNQTSMYLCASSPSARPTNEKLFFGSGTQLSVL.